The 18 T cell receptor beta chains reported below all come from one sample, sequenced in a study of cytomegalovirus exposure and HLA in healthy donors. PCR amplification relied on 60 Vbeta primers (plus 13 Jbeta primers). Sequencing was performed with immunoSEQ multiplex PCR; in TCRdb, only in-frame clones are kept and a portion is missing. The sample yields about 160,000 clones, around 80% seen once. The sequenced material came from PBMCs. The origin of the receptors is a woman aged 40 to 55 in good health and CMV-seronegative.

The rearrangement links TRBV11-1 to TRBJ2-7, with 9 bases matching TRBD2. CDR1 and CDR2 from the germline V gene are SGHAT and FQDESV (reference sequence). This CDR3 comprises 14 residues. The junction had 6 bases not matched to a gene; V was cut back by 7 bases and J by 2 bases. The CDR3 DNA reads TGTGCCAGCACCCCCGGGACTAGCCCCTACGAGCAGTACTTC. It encodes CASTPGTSPYEQYF.

This clone was seen only a few times. The CDR3 is CASMGQLETQYF. The CDR3 DNA reads as TGTGCCAGCATGGGGCAGTTAGAGACCCAGTACTTC. This rearrangement joins TRBV28 to TRBJ2-5; a weak D match, TRBD1 (5 bases). This CDR3 spans 12 amino acids. V was trimmed by 7 bases and J by 4 bases, leaving 10 bases between them. Germline CDR1 is MDHEN and CDR2 is SYDVKM. The full variable domain, in which reference TRBV28 and TRBJ2-5 provide the parts outside the CDR3, is DVKVTQSSRYLVKRTGEKVFLECVQDMDHENMFWYRQDPGLGLRLIYFSYDVKMKEKGDIPEGYSVSREKKERFSLILESASTNQTSMYLCASMGQLETQYFGPGTRLLVL.

V is TRBV6-1 and J is TRBJ1-4; no clear D. The CDR3 consists of 17 residues. Germline loops: CDR1 MNHNS, CDR2 SASEGT. V lost 0 bases, J lost 8 bases, and 19 bases lay in between. The CDR3 protein is CASSEAAGLRLREKLFF. CDR3 bases: TGTGCCAGCAGTGAAGCGGCAGGACTCCGCCTGAGAGAAAAACTGTTTTTT.

V usage is TRBV11-3 and J usage is TRBJ2-5; 7 positions agree with TRBD1. With 1 base clipped from V and 4 bases from J, the junction kept 3 bases outside the gene matches. This CDR3 is 14 amino acids long. Germline loops: CDR1 SGHNT, CDR2 YENEEA. This chain's CDR3 is CASSLASGGETQYF. Written as DNA, the CDR3 is TGTGCCAGCAGCTTAGCTTCAGGGGGAGAGACCCAGTACTTC. Supplemented by reference TRBV11-3 and TRBJ2-5, the full variable domain reads EAGVVQSPRYKIIEKKQPVAFWCNPISGHNTLYWYLQNLGQGPELLIRYENEEAVDDSQLPKDRFSAERLKGVDSTLKIQPAELGDSAVYLCASSLASGGETQYFGPGTRLLVL.

CDR3 amino acids: CASSYRDRGRENEAFF. CDR3 sequence (DNA): TGTGCCAGCAGTTACCGGGACAGGGGGCGCGAAAATGAAGCTTTCTTT. The chain has TRBV6-6 and TRBJ1-1; 12 bases match TRBD1. CDR1 and CDR2 (germline): MNHNY, SVGAGI (reference sequence). The CDR3 runs 16 residues. V was pared by 2 bases and J by 7 bases, with 8 bases of the junction left unmatched.

The V and J genes are TRBV5-1 and TRBJ1-2; D is unresolved. In germline, CDR1 is SGHRS, CDR2 YFSETQ. CDR3 size: 12 residues. Trimming took off 0 bases at V and 5 bases at J, with 5 bases between the two ends. In nucleotides, the CDR3 is TGCGCCAGCAGCTTGGAACAGTATGGCTACACCTTC. This gives the protein CASSLEQYGYTF.

The chain recombines TRBV9 with TRBJ2-3; perhaps TRBD2 as D (7 bases). This CDR3 region has 15 residues. Germline CDR1 SGDLS, CDR2 YYNGEE. Trimming left V 7 bases short and J 5 bases short, with 20 bases between. CDR3 sequence: CASGGGSSSGDTQYF. The CDR3 DNA reads TGTGCCAGCGGGGGCGGGAGTTCGTCTGGAGATACGCAGTATTTT.

This chain connects TRBV19 to TRBJ1-2; 7 bases fit TRBD1. The CDR3 is 16 residues long. CDR1 is LNHDA and CDR2 is SQIVND in the germline V gene (reference sequence). With V trimmed by 2 bases and J by 5 bases, 11 bases remained unmatched. CDR3 in amino acids: CASSISLLRDRYGYTF. CDR3 sequence (DNA): TGTGCCAGTAGTATATCTCTTCTCCGGGACAGATATGGCTACACCTTC.

The rearrangement uses TRBV2 and TRBJ2-3; the D is unclear. V lost 1 base and J lost 5, with 7 bases in between. CDR3 size: 13 residues. Per the germline V gene, CDR1 is SNHLY and CDR2 is FYNNEI. CDR3 sequence reads: CASSEGPGDTQYF. CDR3 sequence (DNA): TGTGCCAGCAGTGAAGGTCCGGGAGATACGCAGTATTTT.

V and J are TRBV9 and TRBJ2-5; 8 bases are a match to TRBD1. The length of the CDR3 is 14 residues. Trimming removed 2 bases from V and 4 bases from J; junction bases left unmatched: 4. Germline assignment: CDR1 SGDLS and CDR2 YYNGEE. In DNA form, the CDR3 reads TGTGCCAGCAGCGTTGGACAGGGTACAGAGACCCAGTACTTC. It translates to CASSVGQGTETQYF.

This clone has a single count. The rearrangement joins TRBV2 to TRBJ1-4; TRBD1 matches 8 bases. The junction had 6 bases not matched to a gene; V was cut back by 8 bases and J by 4 bases. Germline V gives CDR1 SNHLY, CDR2 FYNNEI. The CDR3 has 14 amino acids. CDR3 residues: CASREDRVNEKLFF. Here the CDR3 DNA reads TGTGCCAGCCGAGAGGACAGGGTTAATGAAAAACTGTTTTTT.

V usage is TRBV7-9 and J usage is TRBJ1-2; D remains unclear. This CDR3 contains 13 residues. V lost 2 bases to trimming and J lost 6 bases, with 10 bases between them. Germline V gives CDR1 SEHNR, CDR2 FQNEAQ (reference sequence). Here the CDR3 reads CASSLNVGDGYTF. Here the CDR3 DNA reads TGTGCCAGCAGCTTAAACGTCGGGGATGGCTACACCTTC. Looking up the rest from reference TRBV7-9 and TRBJ1-2 gives the full variable domain: DTGVSQNPRHKITKRGQNVTFRCDPISEHNRLYWYRQTLGQGPEFLTYFQNEAQLEKSRLLSDRFSAERPKGSFSTLEIQRTEQGDSAMYLCASSLNVGDGYTFGSGTRLTVV.

The V gene is TRBV9, the J gene TRBJ2-3; 11 bases align to TRBD2. CDR3 length: 16 amino acids. The trim removed 2 bases at V and 5 bases at J, leaving 7 bases unmatched. CDR1 SGDLS and CDR2 YYNGEE come from the germline V gene. Here the CDR3 reads CASSVLLAGAGDTQYF. The CDR3 DNA reads as TGTGCCAGCAGCGTCCTACTAGCGGGAGCGGGAGATACGCAGTATTTT.

The CDR3 DNA follows: TGTGCCAGCAGCCTTACCGGGACAGCCCGACAAGAGACCCAGTACTTC. Its translation is CASSLTGTARQETQYF. The chain combines TRBV28 with TRBJ2-5; TRBD1 matches at 7 bases. Germline V CDR1 and CDR2: MDHEN, SYDVKM. Unmatched junction bases numbered 12, after V lost 6 bases and J lost 2 bases. The CDR3 spans 16 residues.

The J gene is TRBJ2-5, the V gene TRBV6-1; D is ambiguous. The end of the DNA fits TRBJ2-7 better, so the J call may be wrong. Per the germline V gene, CDR1 is MNHNS and CDR2 is SASEGT. The CDR3 runs 11 residues. CDR3 in DNA: TGTGCCAGCAGTGGGGACTACGAGCAGTACTTC. It yields the protein CASSGDYEQYF.

A few counts support this clone. The V call is TRBV5-7, the J call TRBJ2-5; weak D call: TRBD1 (6 bases). The tail of the sequence fits TRBJ2-7 better, so the J call may be wrong. TRBV5-7 belongs to the ORF category, with a function that is uncertain. The CDR3 spans 15 residues. Here the CDR3 DNA reads TGTGCCAGCAACACGGCTTCAGGGGCTTCCTACGAGCAGTACTTC. It yields the protein CASNTASGASYEQYF.

This clone came up a few times. The chain recombines TRBV6-1 with TRBJ2-5; TRBD2 is a possible D gene (6 bases). The last part of the DNA fits TRBJ2-7 better; the J call may be wrong. The CDR3 runs to 15 residues. Per germline, CDR1 MNHNS and CDR2 SASEGT. CDR3 bases: TGTGCCAGCAGTCCCCGGGCTGGCGGGACCTACGAGCAGTACTTC. Its protein is CASSPRAGGTYEQYF.

The chain combines TRBV5-6 with TRBJ2-7, with unresolved D. Trimming left V 0 bases short and J 0 bases short, with 7 bases between. CDR1 SGHDT and CDR2 YYEEEE come from the germline V gene. CDR3 length: 14 amino acids. The CDR3 loop reads CASSLGDISYEQYF. The CDR3 DNA is TGTGCCAGCAGCTTGGGAGACATCTCCTACGAGCAGTACTTC. Full variable domain (outside the CDR3, taken from reference TRBV5-6 and TRBJ2-7): DAGVTQSPTHLIKTRGQQVTLRCSPKSGHDTVSWYQQALGQGPQFIFQYYEEEERQRGNFPDRFSGHQFPNYSSELNVNALLLGDSALYLCASSLGDISYEQYFGPGTRLTVT.